The 5 T cell receptor beta chains presented below share a single source sample, sequenced in a study of tumor-infiltrating lymphocytes in localized non-small cell lung cancer. Clones were sequenced by immunoSEQ multiplex PCR, and TCRdb holds only the in-frame ones, with some missing. The profile shows around 8,900 clones, about three quarters of them singletons. The sample comprised lung tumor tissue. The receptors originated from a human donor with non-small cell lung cancer.

The rearrangement joins TRBV19 to TRBJ2-2; tentative D call: TRBD1 (5 bases). Trimming removed 3 bases at V and 4 bases at J, with 12 bases between. The V gene's germline CDR1 is LNHDA and CDR2 SQIVND (reference sequence). CDR3 length: 15 amino acids. The CDR3 is CASSITQGPTGELFF. DNA of the CDR3: TGTGCCAGTAGTATCACCCAGGGCCCCACCGGGGAGCTGTTTTTT. Using reference TRBV19 and TRBJ2-2 for the parts outside the CDR3, the full variable domain is DGGITQSPKYLFRKEGQNVTLSCEQNLNHDAMYWYRQDPGQGLRLIYYSQIVNDFQKGDIAEGYSVSREKKESFPLTVTSAQKNPTAFYLCASSITQGPTGELFFGEGSRLTVL.

The rearrangement uses TRBV7-6 and TRBJ2-7, with D maybe TRBD1 (6 bases). The CDR3 has 14 residues. CDR1 is SGHVS and CDR2 is FNYEAQ in the germline V gene. Trimming left V 2 bases short and J 2 bases short, with 10 bases between. The CDR3 here is CASSLSQGTYEQYF. The DNA for the CDR3 is TGTGCCAGCAGCTTAAGTCAGGGGACCTACGAGCAGTACTTC.

The V gene is TRBV19, the J gene TRBJ2-5; the match to TRBD2 covers 12 bases. The length of the CDR3 is 16 residues. The V gene end was trimmed by 6 bases and the J gene end by 4 bases; junction bases not matched to a gene: 9. The germline V gene has CDR1 LNHDA and CDR2 SQIVND (reference sequence). The CDR3 here is CASRPYGTSGPETQYF. The CDR3 coding sequence is TGTGCCAGTAGACCTTACGGGACTAGCGGGCCAGAGACCCAGTACTTC.

In its sample, this clone was seen a few times. The chain carries TRBV6-4 and TRBJ1-1, with 8 bases identical to TRBD1. The V segment lost 5 bases and the J segment 7 bases; nucleotides outside the gene matches: 6. Per the germline V gene, CDR1 is MRHNA and CDR2 is SNTAGT. The CDR3 extends over 13 amino acids. The CDR3 sequence: CASSPTGGGEAFF. CDR3 DNA: TGTGCCAGCAGTCCCACAGGGGGAGGTGAAGCTTTCTTT.

The V gene is TRBV11-2, the J gene TRBJ2-7; D uncertain. CDR1 and CDR2 from the germline V gene are SGHAT and FQNNGV. This CDR3 is 13 amino acids long. The V gene lost 4 bases and the J gene lost 3 bases, with 10 bases spanning the gap. CDR3 protein: CASSSVGLYEQYF. For the CDR3, the DNA is TGTGCCAGCAGCTCTGTAGGGCTCTACGAGCAGTACTTC.